The 21 T cell receptor beta chains in this list originate from one sample, sequenced in a study of T cell responses to AZD1222 COVID-19 vaccine. This table comes from immunoSEQ multiplex PCR, and its TCRdb copy is limited to in-frame clones, with some not included. The table includes 25,000 to 35,000 clones, around four fifths detected once. The starting material was peripheral blood, obtained on day 0 of AZD1222 vaccination. These TCRs come from an adult in good health.

The rearrangement uses TRBV2 and TRBJ2-1; TRBD2 aligns across 10 bases. This CDR3 has 16 amino acids. Germline values: CDR1 SNHLY, CDR2 FYNNEI. V shed 9 bases and J 5 bases; nucleotides not matched to a gene: 13. The CDR3 region is CARRGQLAGGNNEQFF. CDR3 sequence (DNA): TGTGCCAGGAGGGGCCAATTAGCGGGGGGCAACAATGAGCAGTTCTTC.

The chain recombines TRBV24-1 with TRBJ2-7; D could derive from TRBD1 or TRBD2 (5 bases each). V was shortened by 10 bases and J by 1 base, with 22 bases between the two germline ends. Per germline, CDR1 KGHDR and CDR2 SFDVKD. The CDR3 has 16 amino acids. CDR3 coding DNA: TGTGCCACGGGACCGAACCCCGCTCCAAAATCCTACGAGCAGTACGTC. This sequence encodes CATGPNPAPKSYEQYV.

Notes on this clone: A junction boundary mismatches the germline segment, possibly from a read error. The V and J genes are TRBV4-2 and TRBJ2-5; D is possibly TRBD2 (6 bases). Germline loops: CDR1 LGHNA, CDR2 YNFKEQ. The CDR3 length is 16 residues. CDR3 residues: CAGSPVISGYQETQYF. In DNA form, the CDR3 reads TGTGCCGGCAGCCCCGTCATTAGCGGATACCAAGAGACCCAGTACTTC.

The V and J genes are TRBV27 and TRBJ1-1; D is uncertain. Per germline, CDR1 MNHEY and CDR2 SMNVEV (reference sequence). This CDR3 spans 14 amino acids. The V end lost 5 bases, the J end lost 1 base, and 11 bases lay between the germline ends. DNA of the CDR3: TGTGCCAGCAGTCAACCGTGGGGGAACACTGAAGCTTTCTTT. Translating gives CASSQPWGNTEAFF.

The chain joins TRBV19 to TRBJ2-2; 14 bases line up with TRBD2. This CDR3 contains 19 residues. V was clipped by 3 bases and J by 3 bases; unmatched bases: 9. Germline lookup yields CDR1 LNHDA and CDR2 SQIVND (reference sequence). CDR3 sequence: CASSMRGLAGVMDTGELFF. The CDR3 DNA sequence: TGTGCCAGTAGTATGAGGGGACTAGCGGGGGTCATGGACACCGGGGAGCTGTTTTTT.

CDR3 region: CASSVTGLAGVNTGELFF. CDR3 coding DNA: TGTGCCAGCAGTGTCACGGGACTAGCGGGGGTTAACACCGGGGAGCTGTTTTTT. The chain couples TRBV2 to TRBJ2-2; 14 bases are shared with TRBD2. Germline-derived CDR1 and CDR2 are SNHLY and FYNNEI. V gave up 4 bases and J gave up 2 bases; unmatched junction bases: 6. The CDR3 contains 18 residues.

This clone counts as medium-sized. The chain recombines TRBV5-1 with TRBJ1-2, with D hard to call. The germline gives CDR1 SGHRS, CDR2 YFSETQ. This CDR3 comprises 14 residues. V was pared by 0 bases and J by 7 bases, with 13 bases between. The CDR3, as DNA: TGCGCCAGCAGCTTGGCCGGGTGGGCCGGTGGCTACACCTTC. Amino acids: CASSLAGWAGGYTF.

The chain couples TRBV7-9 to TRBJ2-7; perhaps TRBD2 as D (6 bases). The CDR3 runs 14 residues. Trimming removed 1 base at V and 4 bases at J, with 11 bases between. Germline V gives CDR1 SEHNR, CDR2 FQNEAQ (reference sequence). The CDR3 nucleotides read TGTGCCAGCAGCTTAGGCGGGGTAGCGTACGAGCAGTACGTC. It yields the protein CASSLGGVAYEQYV.

This chain joins TRBV9 and TRBJ2-5; 10 bases fit TRBD2. CDR1 and CDR2 (germline): SGDLS, YYNGEE. The CDR3 contains 16 residues. V was clipped by 3 bases and J by 5 bases; unmatched bases: 10. The DNA of the CDR3 is TGTGCCAGCAGCGGCCTAGCGGGGGCGGGAAGGGAGACCCAGTACTTC. This gives the protein CASSGLAGAGRETQYF.

This sequence joins TRBV7-8 and TRBJ2-3, with no clear D. The CDR3 is made up of 17 amino acids. Germline values: CDR1 SGHVS, CDR2 FQNEAQ. V lost 2 bases and J lost 7, with 22 bases in between. The DNA for the CDR3 is TGTGCCAGCAGCTTATATTTAAGGCGATCCATTGACTATACGCAGTATTTT. Translating it yields CASSLYLRRSIDYTQYF.

The CDR3 here is CASSLSQNYGYTF. CDR3 coding DNA: TGCGCCAGCAGCTTGAGTCAGAACTATGGCTACACCTTC. This chain links TRBV5-1 with TRBJ1-2; D is unresolved. The CDR3 length is 13 residues. CDR1 and CDR2 (germline): SGHRS, YFSETQ. V gave up 1 base and J gave up 2 bases, with 6 bases separating them.

V is TRBV7-3 and J is TRBJ1-2; perhaps TRBD1 as D (5 bases). There are 15 residues in the CDR3. Germline V lookup: CDR1 SGHTA, CDR2 FQGTGA. V was trimmed by 5 bases and J by 3 bases, leaving 16 bases between them. For the CDR3, the DNA is TGTGCCAGCAGCCCGAGCATGGACAACCACTATGGCTACACCTTC. It specifies CASSPSMDNHYGYTF.

The chain recombines TRBV7-9 with TRBJ2-1; TRBD1 matches 9 bases. Germline-derived CDR1 and CDR2 are SEHNR and FQNEAQ (reference sequence). The length of the CDR3 is 14 residues. V trimming: 6 bases; J trimming: 6 bases; junction bases outside the gene matches: 6. CDR3 nucleotides: TGTGCCAGCAGTTACAGGGGGCAACTCAATGAGCAGTTCTTC. This codes for CASSYRGQLNEQFF.

This clone was picked up one time. V gene TRBV28 combines with J gene TRBJ2-7, with 10 bases that match TRBD2. After removal of 3 bases from V and 1 base from J, the junction contained 9 bases not matched to a gene. This CDR3 region has 17 residues. Germline values: CDR1 MDHEN, CDR2 SYDVKM. The CDR3 DNA reads as TGTGCCAGCAGTTTTCGATCTAGCGGGAGCTCTTCCTACGAGCAGTACGTC. It yields the protein CASSFRSSGSSSYEQYV.

This clone was picked up a small number of times. The rearrangement uses TRBV7-9 and TRBJ1-2; D gene unclear. CDR3 length equals 15 residues. V was cut by 2 bases and J by 8 bases, with 18 bases left in between. Germline lookup yields CDR1 SEHNR and CDR2 FQNEAQ (reference sequence). CDR3 region: CASSLFLTALAGYTF. CDR3 coding DNA: TGTGCCAGCAGCTTATTCCTTACGGCGCTTGCCGGCTACACCTTC. Using reference TRBV7-9 and TRBJ1-2 for the parts outside the CDR3, the full variable domain is DTGVSQNPRHKITKRGQNVTFRCDPISEHNRLYWYRQTLGQGPEFLTYFQNEAQLEKSRLLSDRFSAERPKGSFSTLEIQRTEQGDSAMYLCASSLFLTALAGYTFGSGTRLTVV.

The CDR3: CASSLSGYEQYV. In DNA form, the CDR3 reads TGTGCCAGCAGCTTATCGGGCTACGAGCAGTACGTC. This chain uses TRBV11-3 with TRBJ2-7; D not certain. CDR1 is SGHNT, CDR2 YENEEA, per germline. The germline V and J ends were trimmed by 2 bases and 3 bases, with 5 bases remaining between them. The CDR3 loop spans 12 amino acids.

This rearrangement joins TRBV29-1 to TRBJ1-2; 10 bases fit TRBD1. Germline CDR1 is SQVTM and CDR2 is ANQGSEA. The CDR3 sequence is 15 residues long. The V segment lost 6 bases and the J segment 5 bases; nucleotides outside the gene matches: 12. The CDR3 is CSVDTSGQGEYGYTF. Written as DNA, the CDR3 is TGCAGCGTCGATACTTCCGGACAGGGGGAATATGGCTACACCTTC.

The DNA for the CDR3 is TGCGCCAGCAGGGGGAGCACAGATACGCAGTATTTT. Its protein is CASRGSTDTQYF. This chain links TRBV10-2 with TRBJ2-3; D is uncertain. From germline, CDR1 is WSHSY and CDR2 SAAADI. The CDR3 sequence is 12 residues long. The germline V and J ends were trimmed by 6 bases and 0 bases, with 4 bases remaining between them.

J is TRBJ2-1 and V is TRBV7-3; D is tentatively TRBD1 or TRBD2 (5 bases each). Germline CDR1 reads SGHTA; CDR2 reads FQGTGA. Trimming cost V 1 base and J 9 bases, with 10 bases left between them. The CDR3 spans 13 residues. The CDR3 DNA reads TGTGCCAGCAGCTTAAGAGGGGCCGGTGAGCAGTTCTTC. Encoded protein: CASSLRGAGEQFF.

The V call is TRBV11-2, the J call TRBJ1-1; the D gene is possibly TRBD1 (6 bases). V lost 1 base, J lost 6 bases, and 12 bases lay in between. Germline CDR1 is SGHAT and CDR2 is FQNNGV. The CDR3 has 14 amino acids. The CDR3, as DNA: TGTGCCAGCAGCTTAGCAGGGGCCGTCGCTGAAGCTTTCTTT. This encodes CASSLAGAVAEAFF.

The chain recombines TRBV6-6 with TRBJ1-2; 7 bases match TRBD1. Germline CDR1 MNHNY, CDR2 SVGAGI (reference sequence). The CDR3 covers 14 residues. The V gene end was trimmed by 4 bases and the J gene end by 3 bases; junction bases not matched to a gene: 5. The CDR3 DNA reads TGTGCCAGCAGTTCCCCCGACAGGGACTATGGCTACACCTTC. Its translation is CASSSPDRDYGYTF.